This TCR beta chain was found in a study of T cell changes during pregnancy in multiple sclerosis. V lost 0 bases, J lost 7 bases, and 10 bases stayed unmatched. The CDR3 is 16 residues long. The germline gives CDR1 SGDLS, CDR2 YYNGEE. Only in-frame clones appear in the TCRdb table, and some are missing; sequencing was by immunoSEQ multiplex PCR. Of some 44,000 clones listed, 92% are singletons. The specimen was CD4+ T cells from peripheral blood mononuclear cells, collected in the third trimester of pregnancy. V and J are TRBV9 and TRBJ1-2, with 9 nucleotides matching TRBD1. The sequence was collected from a female donor with multiple sclerosis, enrolled in a pregnancy study. DNA of the CDR3: TGTGCCAGCAGCGTAGCTAAGACAGGGGGTAAAGGTGGCTACACCTTC. This translates into CASSVAKTGGKGGYTF.